The present T cell receptor (beta chain) was sequenced within a study of CD8 T cells in Susac syndrome. Points on this clonotype: Antigen: not known.

The CDR3 is 12 residues long. Germline CDR1 reads LGHDT; CDR2 reads YNNKEL (reference sequence). The germline V and J ends were trimmed by 4 bases and 9 bases, with 10 bases remaining between them. A quantity of about 0.45 to 1 ug RNA underwent reverse transcription using random hexamers. Amplification of TCR beta CDR3 used immunoSEQ multiplex PCR across 54 Vbeta and 13 Jbeta. MiXCR, run by TCRdb on the immunoSEQ multiplex PCR reads, gives a single entry per CDR3 protein. The sample has around 190,000 distinct CDR3 sequences, 85% to 95% seen once; the top ten hold approximately 0.11%. Findings of the study overall: Clonal expansion was absent from the CD4+ T cell repertoires in Susac syndrome.

The Susac syndrome patients fit the recently defined diagnostic criteria for definite or probable disease. This clonotype was sampled from a human donor with Susac syndrome. Specimen: CD4+ T cells from PBMCs. The chain is built from TRBV3-1 and TRBJ2-1, with no clear D. Here the CDR3 reads CASSLRWSEQFF. The CDR3 DNA is TGTGCCAGCAGCCTACGTTGGAGTGAGCAGTTCTTC.